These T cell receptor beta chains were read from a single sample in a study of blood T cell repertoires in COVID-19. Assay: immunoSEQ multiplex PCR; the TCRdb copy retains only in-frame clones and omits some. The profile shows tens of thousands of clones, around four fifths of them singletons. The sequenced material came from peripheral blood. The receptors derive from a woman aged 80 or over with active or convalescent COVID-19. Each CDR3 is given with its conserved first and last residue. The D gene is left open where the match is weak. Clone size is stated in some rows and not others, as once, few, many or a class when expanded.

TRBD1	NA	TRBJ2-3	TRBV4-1	TGCGCCAGCAGTGACAGGGGCCTCGGCACAGATACGCAGTATTTT	CASSDRGLGTDTQYF
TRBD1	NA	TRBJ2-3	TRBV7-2	TGTGCCAGCAGCCTAAGGGACAGGGGTTTCGCAACAGATACGCAGTATTTT	CASSLRDRGFATDTQYF
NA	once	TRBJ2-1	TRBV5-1	TGCGCCAGCAGCCGGGAGTATGAGCAGTTCTTC	CASSREYEQFF
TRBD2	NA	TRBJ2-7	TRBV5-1	TGCGCCAGCAGCTTCGGGGGGACTGCGGCGGCCTACGAGCAGTACTTC	CASSFGGTAAAYEQYF
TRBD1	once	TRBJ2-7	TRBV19	TGTGCCAGTACGGGACAGGGGCACTACGAGCAGTACTTC	CASTGQGHYEQYF
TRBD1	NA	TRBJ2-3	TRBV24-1	TGTGCCACCAGTGATTTTGCCGGTTGGGACAGGGGGTCAGATACGCAGTATTTT	CATSDFAGWDRGSDTQYF
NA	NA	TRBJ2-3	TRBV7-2	TGTGCCAGCAGCTTGGTAGTCGATACGCAGTATTTT	CASSLVVDTQYF
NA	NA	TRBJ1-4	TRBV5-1	TGCGCCAGCAGCTTGGCCGGGACACGGTCGGGAAAACTGTTTTTT	CASSLAGTRSGKLFF
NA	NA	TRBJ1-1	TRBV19	TGTGCCAGCCGGTCGGGTCGGGGCACTGAAGCTTTCTTT	CASRSGRGTEAFF
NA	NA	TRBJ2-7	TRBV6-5	TGTGCCAGCAGCCTAACAGAGTCCTACGAGCAGTACTTC	CASSLTESYEQYF
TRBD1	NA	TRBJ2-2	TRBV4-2	TGTGCCAGCAGCCTACCGACAGGGTCGGGTAGCACCGGGGAGCTGTTTTTT	CASSLPTGSGSTGELFF
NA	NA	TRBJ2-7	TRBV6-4	TGTGCCAGCAGTGAAACCACAGGGTACGAGCAGTACTTC	CASSETTGYEQYF
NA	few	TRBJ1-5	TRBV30	TGTGCCTGGAGTGTACAGGGTAATCAGCCCCAGCATTTT	CAWSVQGNQPQHF
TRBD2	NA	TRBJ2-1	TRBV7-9	TGTGCCAGCAGCTTCGTAACTAGCGGGCGTAATGAGCAGTTCTTC	CASSFVTSGRNEQFF
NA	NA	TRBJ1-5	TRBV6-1	TGTGCCAGCAGTGATGACGGACTCAATCAGCCCCAGCATTTT	CASSDDGLNQPQHF
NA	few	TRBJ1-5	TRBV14	TGTGCCAGCAGCTCCCAGGGACAGCCCCAGCATTTT	CASSSQGQPQHF
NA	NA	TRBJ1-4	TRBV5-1	TGCGCCAGCAGCCACCTACAGGGTAATGAAAAACTGTTTTTT	CASSHLQGNEKLFF
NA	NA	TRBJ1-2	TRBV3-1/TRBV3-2	TGTGCCAGCAGCCAAGCCGGGCAGGCAGGGTATGGCTACACCTTC	CASSQAGQAGYGYTF
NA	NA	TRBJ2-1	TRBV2	TGTGCCAGCAGTGATGAACTTAACGCCAATGAGCAGTTCTTC	CASSDELNANEQFF
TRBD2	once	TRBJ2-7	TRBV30	TGTGCCTGGAGTGGAGGACTAGCGGGATCCTACGAGCAGTACTTC	CAWSGGLAGSYEQYF
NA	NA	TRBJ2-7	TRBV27	TGTGCCAGCCTGAGTTCGAGCGGAGCCCGGGGAGGATTAGGGCAGTACTTC	CASLSSSGARGGLGQYF
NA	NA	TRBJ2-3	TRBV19	TGTGCCAGTAGTAATATGGGGGCCCGTGATACGCAGTATTTT	CASSNMGARDTQYF
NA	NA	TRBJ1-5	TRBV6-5	TGTGCCAGCAGTAACCACAGGGTAGGGAATCAGCCCCAGCATTTT	CASSNHRVGNQPQHF
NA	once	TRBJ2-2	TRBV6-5	TGTGCCAGCAGAACCACAGGGACGAACACCGGGGAGCTGTTTTTT	CASRTTGTNTGELFF
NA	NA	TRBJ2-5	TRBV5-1	TGCGCCAGCAGCTTGGACAGCCCGGAGACCCAGTACTTC	CASSLDSPETQYF
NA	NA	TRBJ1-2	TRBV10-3	TGTGCCATCAGTGCCCAGACAGGCAGCTATGGCTACACCTTC	CAISAQTGSYGYTF
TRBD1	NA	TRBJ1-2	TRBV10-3	TGTGCCATCAGAGGGGACAGGGGAGACTATGGCTACACCTTC	CAIRGDRGDYGYTF
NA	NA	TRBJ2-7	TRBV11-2	TGTGCCAGCAGCCCCGAACGGGTCTCCTACGAGCAGTACTTC	CASSPERVSYEQYF
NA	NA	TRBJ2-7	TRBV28	TGTGCCAGCTCAGACAGTATGTCGGACTACGAGCAGTACTTC	CASSDSMSDYEQYF
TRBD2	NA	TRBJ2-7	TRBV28	TGTGCCAGCAGAGTGGTTTGGAAAAACCAAAGTAGCGGGAGACAAACCTACGAGCAGTACTTC	CASRVVWKNQSSGRQTYEQYF
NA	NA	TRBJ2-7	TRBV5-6	TGTGCCAGCAGCTTGGTCAGTCTCAGCTCCTACGAGCAGTACTTC	CASSLVSLSSYEQYF
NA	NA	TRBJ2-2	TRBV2	TGTGCCAGCAGTGAAAGAGCCTACGGGGATCATACCGGGGAGCTGTTTTTT	CASSERAYGDHTGELFF
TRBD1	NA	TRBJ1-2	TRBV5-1	TGCGCCAGCAGCCTAGGGACAGGGGGCTACACCTTC	CASSLGTGGYTF
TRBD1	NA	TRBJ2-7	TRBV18	TGTGCCAGCTCACCTCCCGGGACAGGGGGTTTCTCCTACGAGCAGTACTTC	CASSPPGTGGFSYEQYF
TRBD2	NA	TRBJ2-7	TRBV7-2	TGTGCCAGCAGCTTAGAAGCACTAGCGGTCTACGAGCAGTACTTC	CASSLEALAVYEQYF
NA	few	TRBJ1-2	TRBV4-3	TGCGCCAGCAGCCAAGTGGTTCAGAACTATGGCTACACCTTC	CASSQVVQNYGYTF
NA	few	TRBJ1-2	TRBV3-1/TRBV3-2	TGTGCCAGCAGCCCCGGAGCGGGTCACTACACCTTC	CASSPGAGHYTF